This TCR beta chain was retrieved from a study of cytotoxic CD8 clonotypes in ibrutinib-treated CLL. Study information: Outcomes included some 24 partial and 2 complete responses; after median 68 months, approximately 14 stayed remitted and around 12 progressed. General study results and limits: For progressing versus sustained-remission patients, sampling times were not the same. At the start, clonality exceeded age-matched healthy donors and followed circulating CD8+ T-cell counts.

V trimming: 3 bases; J trimming: 3 bases; junction bases outside the gene matches: 10. Germline-derived CDR1 and CDR2 are SGHAT and FQNNGV. This CDR3 region has 16 residues. TCRdb's table, derived via immunoSEQ multiplex PCR, lists solely in-frame clones and lacks some. The table has approximately 340,000 clones, 60% to 80% seen once. Worth noting for this clone: Its cognate antigen is unknown.

Specimen: PBMCs, collected after 36 months of ibrutinib treatment. This chain links TRBV11-2 with TRBJ2-7; TRBD2 aligns across 8 bases. This TCR came from a human donor with chronic lymphocytic leukemia. The CDR3: CASSFRVAGSGYEQYF. CDR3 nucleotide sequence: TGTGCCAGCAGCTTTAGGGTAGCGGGGAGCGGCTACGAGCAGTACTTC.